Each of the 21 T cell receptor beta chains below was sequenced from the same sample in a study of cytomegalovirus exposure and HLA in healthy donors. The PCR made use of 60 Vbeta and 13 Jbeta primers. Using immunoSEQ multiplex PCR, the repertoire was profiled, and TCRdb retains in-frame clones only, with some absent. The top ten clones hold almost 6% of a sample with some 130,000 clones, roughly 68% of them seen once. The material sequenced was PBMCs. All receptors come from a woman aged 45-60 years in good health and CMV-seropositive.

The CDR3 region is CASLDRTDEKLFF. CDR3 sequence (DNA): TGTGCCAGCCTCGATCGGACTGATGAAAAACTGTTTTTT. V and J are TRBV6-5 and TRBJ1-4, with D unresolved. V lost 8 bases and J 6 bases, leaving 13 bases between the germline ends. Germline V gene data show CDR1 as MNHEY and CDR2 as SVGAGI. The CDR3 covers 13 residues.

The chain carries TRBV5-6 and TRBJ1-2, with a weak D call TRBD1 (5 bases). V was pared by 2 bases and J by 3 bases, with 17 bases between. Germline V gene sequence: CDR1 SGHDT, CDR2 YYEEEE. The CDR3 has 16 residues. In DNA, the CDR3 is TGTGCCAGCAGCTTAGGGGCTGCGGGAGGTGACTATGGCTACACCTTC. Residues: CASSLGAAGGDYGYTF.

This clone was recorded many times. The CDR3 coding sequence is TGCGCCAGCAGTCAACCACTAGAGACTGACAATGAGCAGTTCTTC. Amino acid sequence: CASSQPLETDNEQFF. The J gene is TRBJ2-1, the V gene TRBV23-1; D perhaps matches TRBD2 (5 bases). TRBV23-1 is sorted into the ORF group, with uncertain function. V lost 2 bases, J lost 5 bases, and 13 bases lay in between. This CDR3 has 15 amino acids.

This chain uses TRBV5-1 with TRBJ2-2, with TRBD1 as a possible D gene (6 bases). Deletions cut 6 bases from V and 8 bases from J, with 11 bases between. The CDR3 loop spans 12 amino acids. Germline V gene sequence: CDR1 SGHRS, CDR2 YFSETQ. CDR3 loop: CASNRGTGELFF. Here the CDR3 DNA reads TGCGCCAGCAACAGAGGGACAGGGGAGCTGTTTTTT.

This clone was found a few times. This sequence joins TRBV20-1 and TRBJ1-1, with D unresolved. Trimming stripped 6 bases from V and 6 bases from J, with 11 bases between. CDR3 size: 11 residues. CDR1 is DFQATT and CDR2 is SNEGSKA in the germline V gene (reference sequence). The CDR3 here is CSAGSQSEAFF. CDR3 DNA: TGCAGTGCGGGCTCACAGTCTGAAGCTTTCTTT.

This clone was observed a few times. The chain combines TRBV19 with TRBJ2-5, with 10 bases lining up with TRBD2. CDR3 length: 14 amino acids. Germline CDR1 and CDR2: LNHDA and SQIVND (reference sequence). V was pared by 5 bases and J by 6 bases, with 6 bases of the junction left unmatched. The chain's CDR3 is CASSALAGGQTQYF. The CDR3 nucleotides are TGTGCCAGTAGTGCCTTAGCGGGGGGCCAGACCCAGTACTTC. Full variable domain (missing parts from reference TRBV19 and TRBJ2-5): DGGITQSPKYLFRKEGQNVTLSCEQNLNHDAMYWYRQDPGQGLRLIYYSQIVNDFQKGDIAEGYSVSREKKESFPLTVTSAQKNPTAFYLCASSALAGGQTQYFGPGTRLLVL.

This clone has only a few counts. The CDR3 loop reads CASSPGTGRLQPQHF. CDR3 nucleotide sequence: TGTGCCAGCAGCCCCGGGACAGGGAGACTGCAGCCCCAGCATTTT. The chain is built from TRBV5-8 and TRBJ1-5; 9 positions match TRBD1. The CDR3 is 15 amino acids. Germline-derived CDR1 and CDR2 are SGHTS and YDEGEE. V trimming: 4 bases; J trimming: 7 bases; junction bases outside the gene matches: 9.

The chain carries TRBV4-3 and TRBJ1-2; D perhaps matches TRBD1 (5 bases). CDR3 length: 14 residues. V lost 4 bases, J lost 8 bases, and 17 bases lay in between. Looked up from germline, CDR1 is LGHNA and CDR2 is YSLEER. The CDR3 protein is CASSRGAGTGGYTF. DNA for the CDR3: TGCGCCAGCAGCCGCGGGGCGGGAACGGGGGGCTACACCTTC.

This rearrangement joins TRBV9 to TRBJ1-1; maybe TRBD1 (6 bases). Germline loops: CDR1 SGDLS, CDR2 YYNGEE. Trimming removed 6 bases from V and 10 bases from J, with 16 bases in between. CDR3 length: 12 residues. The CDR3 nucleotides read TGTGCCAGCAAGAGCGGGGCAGGGGTAGCTTTCTTT. This sequence encodes CASKSGAGVAFF.

Remarks on this clone: At one end the junction does not follow the germline gene, possibly because of a read error. The chain employs TRBV11-3 and TRBJ1-1; weak D call: TRBD1 (6 bases). The CDR3 has 13 amino acids. CDR1 is SGHNT and CDR2 is YENEEA in the germline V gene. For the CDR3, the DNA is TGTGCCAGCAGCTTTACAGGGAACGCTGAAGCTTTCTTT. This gives the protein CASSFTGNAEAFF.

This rearrangement joins TRBV25-1 to TRBJ2-3; D is uncertain. This CDR3 is built from 12 residues. The germline V and J ends were trimmed by 0 bases and 6 bases, with 4 bases remaining between them. From germline, CDR1 is MGHDK and CDR2 SYGVNS. The CDR3 nucleotides are TGTGCCAGCAGTGAATATGGCGATACGCAGTATTTT. It encodes CASSEYGDTQYF.

In its sample, this clone was seen once. The chain is built from TRBV5-1 and TRBJ2-3, with 10 bases identical to TRBD2. V lost 2 bases, J lost 4 bases, and 16 bases stayed unmatched. Per germline, CDR1 SGHRS and CDR2 YFSETQ. The CDR3 extends over 19 amino acids. CDR3 sequence reads: CASSFPGSGVAGGPDTQYF. CDR3 sequence (DNA): TGCGCCAGCAGCTTCCCGGGGTCGGGGGTAGCGGGGGGCCCAGATACGCAGTATTTT.

The gene calls are TRBV19 and TRBJ2-1; perhaps TRBD2 as D (6 bases). Germline CDR1 LNHDA, CDR2 SQIVND (reference sequence). This CDR3 region has 17 residues. V gave up 3 bases and J gave up 3 bases, with 18 bases separating them. The CDR3 loop reads CASSIQTRTGVYNEQFF. CDR3 bases: TGTGCCAGTAGTATTCAGACTCGCACGGGGGTCTACAATGAGCAGTTCTTC.

This sequence joins TRBV7-9 and TRBJ2-5; TRBD1 aligns across 7 bases. The germline V gene encodes CDR1 SEHNR and CDR2 FQNEAQ (reference sequence). The CDR3 is made up of 15 amino acids. V shed 1 base, J shed 2 bases, and the junction held 4 bases outside the gene matches. The CDR3 protein is CASSLGDSKQETQYF. CDR3 coding DNA: TGTGCCAGCAGCTTAGGGGACAGCAAGCAAGAGACCCAGTACTTC.

The chain employs TRBV7-9 and TRBJ2-7, with D maybe TRBD1 (5 bases). The CDR3 covers 15 residues. V lost 5 bases to trimming and J lost 4 bases, with 18 bases between them. Germline-derived CDR1 and CDR2 are SEHNR and FQNEAQ (reference sequence). The CDR3 here is CASSPDKAGRYEQYF. In DNA, the CDR3 is TGTGCCAGCAGCCCGGACAAAGCCGGGCGATACGAGCAGTACTTC. Using reference TRBV7-9 and TRBJ2-7 for the parts outside the CDR3, the full variable domain is DTGVSQNPRHKITKRGQNVTFRCDPISEHNRLYWYRQTLGQGPEFLTYFQNEAQLEKSRLLSDRFSAERPKGSFSTLEIQRTEQGDSAMYLCASSPDKAGRYEQYFGPGTRLTVT.

A few counts support this clone. This rearrangement joins TRBV10-2 to TRBJ2-1; D possibly corresponds to TRBD2 (5 bases). Trimming stripped 6 bases from V and 10 bases from J, with 10 bases between. In germline, CDR1 is WSHSY, CDR2 SAAADI. This CDR3 is 11 amino acids long. The CDR3 spells CASSPGNEQFF. The CDR3, as DNA: TGCGCCAGCAGCCCGGGAAACGAGCAGTTCTTC.

The chain combines TRBV25-1 with TRBJ2-1; D may be TRBD2 (5 bases). CDR3 length equals 12 residues. V lost 5 bases and J lost 8, with 10 bases in between. Germline V gene lookup returns CDR1 MGHDK and CDR2 SYGVNS. CDR3 nucleotides: TGTGCCAGCAGTAGACCGCGGGATGAGCAGTTCTTC. Protein product: CASSRPRDEQFF.

The gene calls are TRBV13 and TRBJ2-6; tentative D call: TRBD2 (5 bases). This CDR3 region has 15 residues. With 0 bases removed from V and 3 bases from J, the gap between germline ends came to 6 bases. Germline V CDR1 and CDR2: PRHDT, FYEKMQ (reference sequence). The CDR3: CASSLGGGGANVLTF. In DNA, the CDR3 is TGTGCCAGCAGCTTAGGTGGAGGTGGGGCCAACGTCCTGACTTTC.

Only one count was recorded for this clone. This chain uses TRBV4-1 with TRBJ1-2; a weak D match, TRBD1 (5 bases). The V end was cut by 1 base, the J end by 6 bases, with 12 bases between. The CDR3 length is 14 residues. Germline lookup yields CDR1 MGHRA and CDR2 YSYEKL. CDR3 residues: CASSQAPQVHGYTF. The CDR3 DNA reads as TGCGCCAGCAGCCAAGCCCCACAGGTACATGGCTACACCTTC.

This chain joins TRBV6-5 and TRBJ1-1; D gene unclear. The germline V gene encodes CDR1 MNHEY and CDR2 SVGAGI. The germline V and J ends were trimmed by 6 bases and 5 bases, with 19 bases remaining between them. The CDR3 is 15 residues long. This chain's CDR3 is CASSRGDGPWTEAFF. Here the CDR3 DNA reads TGTGCCAGCAGCCGAGGTGATGGCCCTTGGACTGAAGCTTTCTTT.

This chain connects TRBV6-1 to TRBJ1-2; tentative D call: TRBD1 (5 bases). This CDR3 contains 14 residues. The germline V and J ends were trimmed by 7 bases and 8 bases, with 20 bases remaining between them. Per germline, CDR1 MNHNS and CDR2 SASEGT. In DNA form, the CDR3 reads TGTGCCAGCACTACGGGGGGGGAGACTAAAGGCTACACCTTC. Amino acid sequence: CASTTGGETKGYTF.